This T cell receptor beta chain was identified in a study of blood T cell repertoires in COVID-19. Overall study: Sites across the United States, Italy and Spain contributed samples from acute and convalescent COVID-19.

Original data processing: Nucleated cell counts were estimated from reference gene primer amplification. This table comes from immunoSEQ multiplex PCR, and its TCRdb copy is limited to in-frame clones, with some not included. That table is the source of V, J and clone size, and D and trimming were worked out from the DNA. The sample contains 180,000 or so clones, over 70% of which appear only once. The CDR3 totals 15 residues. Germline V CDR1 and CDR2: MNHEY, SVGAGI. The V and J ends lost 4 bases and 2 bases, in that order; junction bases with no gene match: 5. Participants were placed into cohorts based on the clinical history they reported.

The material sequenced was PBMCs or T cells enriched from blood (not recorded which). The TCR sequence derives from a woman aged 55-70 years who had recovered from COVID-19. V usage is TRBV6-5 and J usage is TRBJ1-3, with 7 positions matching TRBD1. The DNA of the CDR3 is TGTGCCAGCAGTTGGGGACAGAGAACTGGAAACACCATATATTTT. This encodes CASSWGQRTGNTIYF.